This T cell receptor (beta chain) was captured in a study of CD8+CD57+ T cells in acquired aplastic anemia. Across the study: The study obtained an average of roughly 3 ug of DNA from sorted CD4+ and CD8+ cells.

TCR beta VDJ and CDR3 profiles were obtained from a genomic DNA template. TCRdb called the reads again in MiXCR, with one record for every CDR3 protein. The table records over 45,000 distinct CDR3 sequences, approximately 72% of them present only once. Comments on this clonotype: Its antigen remains unknown.

The CDR3 sequence is 13 residues long. The germline V gene encodes CDR1 MNHNS and CDR2 SASEGT. Trimming took off 6 bases at V and 4 bases at J, with 12 bases between the two ends. The study's findings and limits: Researchers report that 25 to 30 CD8+ CDR3 sequences appeared in both patients and controls. For CD8+ Simpson's diversity, patients and controls showed no significant difference.

Material: sorted CD4+, CD8+, or CD8+CD57+ T cells (not recorded which) from PBMCs. The chain links TRBV6-1 to TRBJ1-2; D remains unclear. This TCR derives from a human donor in good health, serving as a control. CDR3 bases: TGTGCCAGCAGGAGACGGAGGTTCTATGGCTACACCTTC. Translating it yields CASRRRRFYGYTF.